The present entry profiles one T cell receptor (beta chain) with its context. Its specificity is unknown. These data belong to a study of T cell responses to AZD1222 COVID-19 vaccine. Study in general: The study pooled second doses at about 4 or about 12 weeks.

V lost 1 base, J lost 1 base, and 11 bases lay in between. Germline values: CDR1 SGHVS, CDR2 FNYEAQ. The CDR3 covers 16 residues. Regarding the study as a whole: Repertoire sampling was restricted to post-peak T cell response timepoints.

Only in-frame clones appear in the TCRdb table, and some are missing; sequencing was by immunoSEQ multiplex PCR. This sample carries tens of thousands of clones, around 88% of them seen once, and the ten largest clones take 15% to 20%. The sequence was obtained from an adult in good health. The rearrangement joins TRBV7-6 to TRBJ1-5; D remains unclear. The source was peripheral blood, collected on day 0 of AZD1222 vaccination. CDR3 nucleotide sequence: TGTGCCAGCAGCTTAGTCGCGCGGGAAAGCAATCAGCCCCAGCATTTT. Protein sequence: CASSLVARESNQPQHF.